This TCR beta chain derives from a study of human T cells and chemical hapten exposure. TCRdb used MiXCR to reprocess the RACE reads, holding one entry per CDR3 protein. The table shows 350,000 to 400,000 distinct CDR3 sequences, with nearly 6.5% occurring only once. Specified time point: patch test 2, 6 weeks after DPC sensitization. As to treatment: therapeutic diphenylcyclopropenone sensitization with weekly scalp DPC. This receptor was obtained from a woman aged 18-30 years with alopecia areata. Some clones in this sample may be carry-over from other donors' samples. The sample in question was whole blood, obtained in connection with sensitization to the hapten diphenylcyclopropenone (DPC).

CDR3 sequence: CASSQGEGNEKLFF. CDR3 DNA sequence: TGTGCCAGCAGCCAAGGGGAGGGTAATGAAAAACTGTTTTTT. This sequence joins TRBV3-1 and TRBJ1-4; D not certain. The ends were cut back, 1 base at V and 4 bases at J, with 7 bases in the middle. The CDR3 runs to 14 residues. CDR1 is LGHDT and CDR2 is YNNKEL in the germline V gene (reference sequence).